Here is one TCR beta chain with its context. Germline assignment: CDR1 LNHDA and CDR2 SQIVND (reference sequence). The junction had 6 bases not matched to a gene; V was cut back by 6 bases and J by 4 bases. The CDR3 sequence is 14 residues long. This record comes from a study of post-analysis software for immune sequencing data. cDNA libraries for TCR beta contained unique molecular identifiers. TCRdb independently ran MiXCR on the PCR reads; one entry per CDR3 protein. The data show about 160,000 distinct CDR3 sequences, under 40% seen once. The chain recombines TRBV19 with TRBJ1-5; TRBD1 aligns across 7 bases. The sequence was obtained from a girl between 10 and 17 years old with multiple sclerosis. The sequencing here drew on blood, taken after autologous hematopoietic stem cell transplantation. The DNA for the CDR3 is TGTGCCAGTAGCCCTCAGGGGGGGAATCAGCCCCAGCATTTT. Translating it yields CASSPQGGNQPQHF. The full variable domain, with the rest looked up from reference TRBV19 and TRBJ1-5, is DGGITQSPKYLFRKEGQNVTLSCEQNLNHDAMYWYRQDPGQGLRLIYYSQIVNDFQKGDIAEGYSVSREKKESFPLTVTSAQKNPTAFYLCASSPQGGNQPQHFGDGTRLSIL.